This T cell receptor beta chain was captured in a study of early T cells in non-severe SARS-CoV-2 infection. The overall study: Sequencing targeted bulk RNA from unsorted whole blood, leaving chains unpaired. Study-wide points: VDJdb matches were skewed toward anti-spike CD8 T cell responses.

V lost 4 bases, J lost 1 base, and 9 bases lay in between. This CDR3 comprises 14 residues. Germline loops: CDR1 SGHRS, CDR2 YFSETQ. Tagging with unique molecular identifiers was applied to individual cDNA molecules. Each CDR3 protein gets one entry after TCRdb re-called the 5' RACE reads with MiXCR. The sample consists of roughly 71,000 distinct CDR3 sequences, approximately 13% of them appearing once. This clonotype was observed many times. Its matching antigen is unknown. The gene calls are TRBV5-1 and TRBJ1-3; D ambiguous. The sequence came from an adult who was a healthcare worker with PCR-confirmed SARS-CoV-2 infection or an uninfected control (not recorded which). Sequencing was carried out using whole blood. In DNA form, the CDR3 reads TGCGCCAGCAGCGCCACTGGGTCTGGAAACACCATATATTTT. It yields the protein CASSATGSGNTIYF.